This section outlines one T cell receptor (beta chain) sequence together with its context. These data belong to a study of identical twins. Trimming shortened V by 3 bases and J by 5 bases, and 8 bases separated the two germline ends. The CDR3 runs to 12 residues. Germline values: CDR1 SGHAT, CDR2 FQNNGV. Each CDR3 protein is one row after TCRdb ran MiXCR on the 5' RACE reads. The sample shows approximately 1.8 million distinct CDR3 sequences, 25% to 35% of them seen only once. J is TRBJ2-7 and V is TRBV11-2; no firm D call. This TCR was recovered from a newborn girl in good health. Source material: cord blood. CDR3 bases: TGTGCCAGCAGCTTTGGGCCCCACGAGCAGTACTTC. As protein: CASSFGPHEQYF.